Reported below is one T cell receptor beta chain. V was pared by 1 base and J by 1 base, with 2 bases of the junction left unmatched. This CDR3 comprises 15 residues. Germline values: CDR1 MGHRA, CDR2 YSYEKL. This sample is drawn from a study of shared clonotypes between healthy human individuals. The table came from immunoSEQ multiplex PCR; TCRdb's copy has only in-frame clones and leaves some out. The sample lists 150,000 to 200,000 clones; about 68% were seen once. The sequence came from a man younger than 40 in good health. Sequencing input: memory CD4+ T cells sorted from blood. This sample's subset: CD45RA-negative fraction. The chain couples TRBV4-1 to TRBJ1-2; TRBD1 matches at 8 bases. The CDR3 here is CASSQVTGVNYGYTF. The CDR3 DNA follows: TGCGCCAGCAGCCAAGTGACAGGGGTTAACTATGGCTACACCTTC.